These T cell receptor beta chains were read from a single sample in a study of T cells after posttransplantation cyclophosphamide. Assay: immunoSEQ multiplex PCR; the TCRdb copy retains only in-frame clones and omits some. The table has some 47,000 clones, about 86% seen once. The sequenced material came from PBMCs. Receptors were obtained from a man aged 30 to 45 with a blood cancer, CMV-positive, and with a related stem cell donor. The CDR3 runs from the conserved cysteine through the conserved F or W. The D gene is left open where the match is weak. Only part of the rows carry a size: once, few, many, or a class if the clone is expanded.

V	D	J	size	DNA	CDR3
TRBV7-6	-	TRBJ2-7	once	TGTGCCAGCAGCAAAGAACAGCCTAACGAGCAGTACTTC	CASSKEQPNEQYF
TRBV18	-	TRBJ1-2	-	TGTGCCAGCTCAACAGGACCGCCCGAAGGTGACTATGGCTACACCTTC	CASSTGPPEGDYGYTF
TRBV7-2	-	TRBJ2-7	-	TGTGCCAGCCGGCCCCCCCGGAGAGTTATCTACGAGCAGTACTTC	CASRPPRRVIYEQYF
TRBV9	-	TRBJ2-1	-	TGTGCCAGCAGCGTAGCCGGAGAGAGCAATGAGCAGTTCTTC	CASSVAGESNEQFF
TRBV10-3	TRBD1	TRBJ1-6	-	TGTGCCATCAGGCGACAGGGGAATAATTCACCCCTCCACTTT	CAIRRQGNNSPLHF
TRBV7-2	-	TRBJ2-1	once	TGTGCCAGCAGCTTAGGGGCCAGGCGCTCCTACAATGAGCAGTTCTTC	CASSLGARRSYNEQFF
TRBV9	-	TRBJ2-3	-	TGTGCCAGCAGCCCTCGGGACTTGGTGAACACAGATACGCAGTATTTT	CASSPRDLVNTDTQYF
TRBV6-1	TRBD1	TRBJ1-1	-	TGTGCCAGCATTAGGACAGGTTCGAGGAGCACTGAAGCTTTCTTT	CASIRTGSRSTEAFF
TRBV5-4	TRBD1	TRBJ2-1	-	TGTGCCAGCAGCTTGAGGACAGGGGCGGTGGGCAATGAGCAGTTCTTC	CASSLRTGAVGNEQFF
TRBV6-1	-	TRBJ2-7	-	TGTGCCAGCAGCTCCCCGGACAGCTCCTACGAGCAGTACTTC	CASSSPDSSYEQYF
TRBV7-9	-	TRBJ2-7	-	TGTGCCAGCAGCTCGACCCTCAGGGGAAGCGGGGACGAGCAGTACTTC	CASSSTLRGSGDEQYF
TRBV15	-	TRBJ2-3	-	TGTGCCACCAGCAGAGGGGGACTCCTCCAGAGCACAGATACGCAGTATTTT	CATSRGGLLQSTDTQYF
TRBV7-8	-	TRBJ1-1	-	TGTGCCAGCAGCTTACGCCAGGGGTTCACTGAAGCTTTCTTT	CASSLRQGFTEAFF
TRBV7-9	TRBD1	TRBJ1-1	-	TGTGCCAGCAGCTTCGTAAGGACAGGGCCTGAAGCTTTCTTT	CASSFVRTGPEAFF
TRBV30	TRBD2	TRBJ2-1	once	TGTGCCTGGAGGGCGACTAGCGGGATGAGATACAATGAGCAGTTCTTC	CAWRATSGMRYNEQFF
TRBV12-5	TRBD1	TRBJ1-1	few	TGTGCTAGTGGTCGACAGGGGACCACTGAAGCTTTCTTT	CASGRQGTTEAFF
TRBV2	-	TRBJ2-7	-	TGTGCCAGCAGTGATCCCAGGGGTATCGCCATCTACGAGCAGTACTTC	CASSDPRGIAIYEQYF
TRBV30	-	TRBJ1-1	-	TGTGCCTGGAGTCGACGGGGTGAAGCTTTCTTT	CAWSRRGEAFF
TRBV29-1	TRBD1	TRBJ2-3	-	TGCAGCGTTGAAGAGTACAGGGGTTGGGGCACAGATACGCAGTATTTT	CSVEEYRGWGTDTQYF
TRBV19	-	TRBJ1-3	-	TGTGCCAGTAGTTTCTCTCGGACTGCTGGAAACACCATATATTTT	CASSFSRTAGNTIYF
TRBV28	-	TRBJ2-1	few	TGTGCCAGCAGTTTTCTCGGGGAAAGCTCCTACAATGAGCAGTTCTTC	CASSFLGESSYNEQFF
TRBV5-1	-	TRBJ1-2	-	TGCGCCAGCAGCTTGGGAAATACGGGACACCCCTATGGCTACACCTTC	CASSLGNTGHPYGYTF
TRBV12-5	TRBD2	TRBJ2-1	once	TGTGCTAGTGGTTTGCCCACAGCTCTAGACAAGCGGGACTACAACAATGAGCAGTTCTTC	CASGLPTALDKRDYNNEQFF
TRBV18	-	TRBJ2-2	-	TGTGCCAGCTCAATCCCGGGTGGTGAGCTGTTTTTT	CASSIPGGELFF
TRBV7-2	TRBD2	TRBJ2-3	few	TGTGCCAGCAGAGACTCCGGGACTAGATCGCCAGATACGCAGTATTTT	CASRDSGTRSPDTQYF
TRBV7-2	TRBD1	TRBJ1-5	-	TGTGCCAGCAGCTGGGACAGGGGAGGTAATCAGCCCCAGCATTTT	CASSWDRGGNQPQHF
TRBV5-4	-	TRBJ1-2	-	TGTGCCAGCAGCTTGGCTGACTATGGCTACACCTTC	CASSLADYGYTF
TRBV13	-	TRBJ1-1	-	TGTGCCAGCAGCTTCCGAAGGGGCACTGAAGCTTTCTTT	CASSFRRGTEAFF
TRBV6-6	-	TRBJ2-1	few	TGTGCCAGCAGTTACTACGGGAGCTCCTACAATGAGCAGTTCTTC	CASSYYGSSYNEQFF
TRBV28	-	TRBJ2-7	-	TGTGCCAGCAGTTTAATACAGGCGTACGAGCAGTACTTC	CASSLIQAYEQYF
TRBV30	TRBD2	TRBJ2-3	-	TGTGCCTGGAGTGCTTCGGTTCTGGCGGGAGTGGACACGCAGTATTTT	CAWSASVLAGVDTQYF
TRBV7-8	-	TRBJ2-3	few	TGTGCCAGCAGCCTCCTCGGACAGGGAGGGGATACGCAGTATTTT	CASSLLGQGGDTQYF
TRBV6-5	TRBD1	TRBJ1-2	-	TGTGCCAGCAGTTACTCGAACGGACAGGCGAACTATGGCTACCCCTTC	CASSYSNGQANYGYPF
TRBV11-2	TRBD2	TRBJ2-7	-	TGTGCCAGCAGGACTAGCGGGAGGGACTACGAGCAGTACTTC	CASRTSGRDYEQYF
TRBV5-1	TRBD2	TRBJ2-7	once	TGCGCCAGCAGCTTGGCCTCGGGGGGCTACGAGCAGTACTTC	CASSLASGGYEQYF
TRBV19	-	TRBJ2-7	-	TGTGCCAGTAGTATGATAGTTGGCGGATCCTACGAGCAGTACTTC	CASSMIVGGSYEQYF
TRBV30	-	TRBJ2-6	-	TGTGCCTGGAGTGTACGTCGGCAGGTGGGGCCCTCTGGGGCCAACGTCCTGACTTTC	CAWSVRRQVGPSGANVLTF
TRBV11-2	-	TRBJ2-1	-	TGTGCCAGCAGCTTATACAGATTCAATGAGCAGTTCTTC	CASSLYRFNEQFF
TRBV18	TRBD2	TRBJ2-7	-	TGTGCCAGCTCACCACTCGCAGGCGGGAGAGAGGACGAGCAGTACTTC	CASSPLAGGREDEQYF
TRBV5-1	-	TRBJ1-3	-	TGCGCCAGCAGCTTGGACAGGGTTCCGTCTGGAAACACCATATATTTT	CASSLDRVPSGNTIYF
TRBV27	TRBD2	TRBJ2-1	-	TGTGCCAGCGGGAGGGACGACTATTACAATGAGCAGTTCTTC	CASGRDDYYNEQFF
TRBV9	-	TRBJ1-2	-	TGTGCCAGCAGCGGGTCGAGGGCCTTGGTGGGTGGCTACACCTTC	CASSGSRALVGGYTF
TRBV7-2	-	TRBJ1-2	-	TGTGCCAGCAGCTTAGCTGGGAGACTCTATGGCTACACCTTC	CASSLAGRLYGYTF
TRBV7-6	-	TRBJ2-3	-	TGTGCCAGCAGCTTAGCGCCGGTAGGAATGGGTAGAGGGAGTCAGTATTTT	CASSLAPVGMGRGSQYF
TRBV11-2	-	TRBJ2-7	-	TGTGCCAGCAGCTTAGAGACAGCCTACGAGCAGTACTTC	CASSLETAYEQYF
TRBV7-3	TRBD1	TRBJ2-7	once	TGTGCCAGCAGCTTTTTGGGACAGGGGGACTACGAGCAGTACTTC	CASSFLGQGDYEQYF
TRBV6-5	-	TRBJ1-4	-	TGTGCCAGCAGTTACGCGCGGTCTGATGAAAAACTGTTTTTT	CASSYARSDEKLFF
TRBV10-3	TRBD1	TRBJ2-1	-	TGTGCCATCAGTGCCTACGGACAGGAGATTGGCGAGCAGTTCTTC	CAISAYGQEIGEQFF